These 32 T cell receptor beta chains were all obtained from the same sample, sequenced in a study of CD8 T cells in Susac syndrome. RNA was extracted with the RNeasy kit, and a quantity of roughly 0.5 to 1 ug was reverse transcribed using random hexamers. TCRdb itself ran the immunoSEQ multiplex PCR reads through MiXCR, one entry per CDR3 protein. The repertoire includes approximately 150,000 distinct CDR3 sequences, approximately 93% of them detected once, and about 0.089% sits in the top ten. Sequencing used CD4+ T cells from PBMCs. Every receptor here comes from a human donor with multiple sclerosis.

The CDR3 here is CASSSTWGRRTFF. The CDR3 coding sequence is TGTGCCAGTTCATCAACCTGGGGTCGCCGAACTTTCTTT. The J gene is TRBJ1-1, the V gene TRBV19; D is ambiguous. V shed 8 bases and J shed 12 bases, with 22 bases lying between them. This CDR3 contains 13 residues. The germline gives CDR1 LNHDA, CDR2 SQIVND (reference sequence). The full variable domain, with the rest looked up from reference TRBV19 and TRBJ1-1, is DGGITQSPKYLFRKEGQNVTLSCEQNLNHDAMYWYRQDPGQGLRLIYYSQIVNDFQKGDIAEGYSVSREKKESFPLTVTSAQKNPTAFYLCASSSTWGRRTFFGQGTRLTVV.

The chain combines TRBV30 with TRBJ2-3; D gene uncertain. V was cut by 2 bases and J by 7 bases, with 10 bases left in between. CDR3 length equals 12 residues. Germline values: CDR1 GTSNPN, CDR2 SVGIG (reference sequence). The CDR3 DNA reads TGTGCCTGGAGTCAACAAACAAATACGCAGTATTTT. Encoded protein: CAWSQQTNTQYF.

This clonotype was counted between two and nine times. The CDR3 spells CASSQARGQKKFF. Written as DNA, the CDR3 is TGTGCCAGCAGCCAAGCTCGGGGACAGAAGAAGTTCTTC. J is TRBJ2-1 and V is TRBV14; 7 bases map to TRBD1. Germline CDR1 and CDR2: SGHDN and FVKESK. Trimming cost V 1 base and J 14 bases; bases outside gene matches: 8. The CDR3 runs 13 residues.

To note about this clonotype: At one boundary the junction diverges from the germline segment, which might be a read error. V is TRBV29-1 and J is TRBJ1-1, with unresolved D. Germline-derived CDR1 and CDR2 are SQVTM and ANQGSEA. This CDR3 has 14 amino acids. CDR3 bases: TGCAGCGTGCCGACAAGCCACGGTAACACTGGAGCTTTCTTT. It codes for CSVPTSHGNTGAFF.

CDR3 bases: TGTGCCAGCAGCGCTGTTCGGGGGGAGCTAGAGCAGTACTTC. This encodes CASSAVRGELEQYF. V usage is TRBV11-2 and J usage is TRBJ2-7, with 7 bases fitting TRBD2. The CDR3 is made up of 14 amino acids. CDR1 is SGHAT, CDR2 FQNNGV, per germline. V dropped 5 bases and J dropped 7; count of bases not matched to a gene: 11.

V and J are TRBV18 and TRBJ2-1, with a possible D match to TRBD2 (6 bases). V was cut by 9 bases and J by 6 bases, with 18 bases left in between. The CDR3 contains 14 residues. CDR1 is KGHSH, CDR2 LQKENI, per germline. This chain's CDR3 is CASRNAGNANEQFF. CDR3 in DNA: TGTGCCAGTCGAAACGCGGGGAACGCCAATGAGCAGTTCTTC.

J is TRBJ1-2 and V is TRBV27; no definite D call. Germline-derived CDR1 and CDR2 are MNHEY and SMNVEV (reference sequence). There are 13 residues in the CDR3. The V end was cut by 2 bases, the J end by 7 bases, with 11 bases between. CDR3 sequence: CASSLGGSVGYTF. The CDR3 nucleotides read TGTGCCAGCAGTTTAGGAGGGTCGGTTGGCTACACCTTC.

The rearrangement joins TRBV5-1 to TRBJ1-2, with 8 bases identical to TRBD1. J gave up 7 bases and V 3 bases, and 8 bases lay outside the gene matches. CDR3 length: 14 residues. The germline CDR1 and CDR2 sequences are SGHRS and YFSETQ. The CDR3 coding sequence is TGCGCCAGCAGCTCCCTCGGACAGGGCCGTGGCTACACCTTC. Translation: CASSSLGQGRGYTF.

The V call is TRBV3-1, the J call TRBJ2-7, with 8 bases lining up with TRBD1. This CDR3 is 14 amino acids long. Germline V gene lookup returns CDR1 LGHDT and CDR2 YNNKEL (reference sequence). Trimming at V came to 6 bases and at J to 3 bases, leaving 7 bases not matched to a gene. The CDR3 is CASRKGTGLYEQYF. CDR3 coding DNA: TGTGCCAGCAGGAAGGGGACAGGACTCTACGAGCAGTACTTC.

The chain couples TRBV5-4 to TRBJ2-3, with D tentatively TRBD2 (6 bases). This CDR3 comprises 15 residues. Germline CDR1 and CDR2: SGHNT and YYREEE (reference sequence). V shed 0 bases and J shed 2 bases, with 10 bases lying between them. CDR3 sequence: CASSLEGGNTDTQYF. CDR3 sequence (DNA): TGTGCCAGCAGCTTGGAAGGAGGGAACACAGATACGCAGTATTTT.

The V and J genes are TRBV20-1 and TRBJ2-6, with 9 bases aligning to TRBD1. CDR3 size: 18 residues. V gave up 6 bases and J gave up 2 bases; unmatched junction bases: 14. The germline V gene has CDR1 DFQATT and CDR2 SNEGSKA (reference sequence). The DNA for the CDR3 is TGCAGTGCGCCCGTTCCGGGACAGGGTTCCGCTGGGGCCAACGTCCTGACTTTC. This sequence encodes CSAPVPGQGSAGANVLTF.

CDR3 protein: CASSNRFNQPQHF. The CDR3 nucleotides are TGCGCCAGCAGTAATCGCTTCAATCAGCCCCAGCATTTT. The chain links TRBV23-1 to TRBJ1-5; D is uncertain. TRBV23-1 has ORF status, its function being uncertain. The CDR3 is 13 amino acids. Trimming removed 5 bases from V and 3 bases from J, with 8 bases in between.

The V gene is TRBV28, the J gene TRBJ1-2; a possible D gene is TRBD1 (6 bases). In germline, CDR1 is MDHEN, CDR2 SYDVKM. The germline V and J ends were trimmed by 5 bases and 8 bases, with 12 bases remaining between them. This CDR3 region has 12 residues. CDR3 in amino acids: CASSAYRVGYTF. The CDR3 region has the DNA TGTGCCAGCAGTGCCTACAGGGTAGGCTACACCTTC.

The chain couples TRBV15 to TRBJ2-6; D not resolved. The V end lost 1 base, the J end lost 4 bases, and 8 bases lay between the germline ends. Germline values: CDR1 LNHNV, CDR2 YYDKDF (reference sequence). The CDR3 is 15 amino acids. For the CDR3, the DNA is TGTGCCACCAGCAGAGTAGATTCCGGGGCCAACGTCCTGACTTTC. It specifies CATSRVDSGANVLTF.

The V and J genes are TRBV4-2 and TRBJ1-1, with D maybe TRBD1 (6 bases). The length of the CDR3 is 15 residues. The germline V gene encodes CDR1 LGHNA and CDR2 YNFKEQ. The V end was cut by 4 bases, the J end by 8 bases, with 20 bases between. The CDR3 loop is CASSRWGHVQQEAFF. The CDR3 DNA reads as TGTGCCAGCAGCCGCTGGGGACACGTGCAACAAGAAGCTTTCTTT.

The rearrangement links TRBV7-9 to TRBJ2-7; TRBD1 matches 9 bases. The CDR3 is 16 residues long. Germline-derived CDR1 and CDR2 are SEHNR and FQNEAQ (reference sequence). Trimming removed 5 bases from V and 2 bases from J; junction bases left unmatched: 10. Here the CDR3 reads CASSLPTGGLAYEQYF. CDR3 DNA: TGTGCCAGCAGCCTACCCACAGGGGGCCTTGCCTACGAGCAGTACTTC.

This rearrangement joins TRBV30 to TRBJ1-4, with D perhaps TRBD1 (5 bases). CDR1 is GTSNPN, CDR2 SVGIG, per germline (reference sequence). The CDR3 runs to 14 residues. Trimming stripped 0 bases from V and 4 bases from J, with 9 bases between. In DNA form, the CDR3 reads TGTGCCTGGAGTGTAGGGGCGCTTAATGAAAAACTGTTTTTT. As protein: CAWSVGALNEKLFF.

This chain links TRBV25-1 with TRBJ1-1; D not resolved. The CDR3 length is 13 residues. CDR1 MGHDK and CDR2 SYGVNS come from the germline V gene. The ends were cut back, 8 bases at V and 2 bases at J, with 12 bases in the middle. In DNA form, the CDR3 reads TGTGCCAGCGGGCCAGGAGGTAACACTGAAGCTTTCTTT. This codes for CASGPGGNTEAFF. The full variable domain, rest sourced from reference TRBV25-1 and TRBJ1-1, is EADIYQTPRYLVIGTGKKITLECSQTMGHDKMYWYQQDPGMELHLIHYSYGVNSTEKGDLSSESTVSRIRTEHFPLTLESARPSHTSQYLCASGPGGNTEAFFGQGTRLTVV.

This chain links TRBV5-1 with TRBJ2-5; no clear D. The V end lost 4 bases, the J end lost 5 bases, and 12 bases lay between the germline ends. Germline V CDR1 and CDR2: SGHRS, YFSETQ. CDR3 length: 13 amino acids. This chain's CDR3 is CASSPSPFETQYF. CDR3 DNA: TGCGCCAGCAGCCCCTCCCCGTTTGAGACCCAGTACTTC. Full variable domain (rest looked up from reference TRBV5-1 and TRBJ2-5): KAGVTQTPRYLIKTRGQQVTLSCSPISGHRSVSWYQQTPGQGLQFLFEYFSETQRNKGNFPGRFSGRQFSNSRSEMNVSTLELGDSALYLCASSPSPFETQYFGPGTRLLVL.

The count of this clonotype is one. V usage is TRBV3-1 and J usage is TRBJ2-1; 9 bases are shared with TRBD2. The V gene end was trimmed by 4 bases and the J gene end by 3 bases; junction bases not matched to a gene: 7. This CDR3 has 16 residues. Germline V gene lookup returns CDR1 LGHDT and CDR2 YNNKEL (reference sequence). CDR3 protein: CASSRRREGLYNEQFF. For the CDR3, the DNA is TGTGCCAGCAGCCGGCGGCGGGAGGGCCTCTACAATGAGCAGTTCTTC.

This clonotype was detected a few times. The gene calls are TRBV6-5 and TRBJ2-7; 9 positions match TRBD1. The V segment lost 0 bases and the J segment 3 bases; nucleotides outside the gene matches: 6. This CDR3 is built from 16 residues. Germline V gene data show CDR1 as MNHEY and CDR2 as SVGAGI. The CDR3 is CASSYSRTGDSYEQYF. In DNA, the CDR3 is TGTGCCAGCAGTTACTCCAGGACAGGGGATAGCTACGAGCAGTACTTC.

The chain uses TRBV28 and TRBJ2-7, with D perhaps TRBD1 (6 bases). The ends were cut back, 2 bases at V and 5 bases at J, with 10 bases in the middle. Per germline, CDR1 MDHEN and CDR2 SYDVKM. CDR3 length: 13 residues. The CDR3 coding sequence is TGTGCCAGCAGTTTAACAGGGTTCCACGAGCAGTACTTC. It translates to CASSLTGFHEQYF. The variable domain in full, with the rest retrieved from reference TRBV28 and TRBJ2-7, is DVKVTQSSRYLVKRTGEKVFLECVQDMDHENMFWYRQDPGLGLRLIYFSYDVKMKEKGDIPEGYSVSREKKERFSLILESASTNQTSMYLCASSLTGFHEQYFGPGTRLTVT.

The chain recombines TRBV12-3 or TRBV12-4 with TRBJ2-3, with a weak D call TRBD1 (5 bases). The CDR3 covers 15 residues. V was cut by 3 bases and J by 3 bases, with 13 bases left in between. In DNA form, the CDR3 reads TGTGCCAGCAGTTTGGGCGCACAGGATACAGATACGCAGTATTTT. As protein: CASSLGAQDTDTQYF.

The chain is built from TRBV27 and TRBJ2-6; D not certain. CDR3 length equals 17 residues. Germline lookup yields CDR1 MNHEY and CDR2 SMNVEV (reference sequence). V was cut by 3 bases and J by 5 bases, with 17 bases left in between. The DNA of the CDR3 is TGTGCCAGCAGTTTGTCCCAGACGGTTGTAAGGGCCAACGTCCTGACTTTC. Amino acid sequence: CASSLSQTVVRANVLTF.

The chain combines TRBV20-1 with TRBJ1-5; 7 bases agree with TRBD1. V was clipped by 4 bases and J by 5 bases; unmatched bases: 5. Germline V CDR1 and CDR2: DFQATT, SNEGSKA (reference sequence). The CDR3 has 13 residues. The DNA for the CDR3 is TGCAGTGCTACCCCAGACAGGGATCAGCCCCAGCATTTT. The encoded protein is CSATPDRDQPQHF.

DNA of the CDR3: TGTGCCTGGGAAGGGACGGTCCGGGGCTACACCTTC. Translation: CAWEGTVRGYTF. This chain uses TRBV30 with TRBJ1-2; possibly TRBD1 for D (5 bases). This CDR3 contains 12 residues. The germline CDR1 and CDR2 sequences are GTSNPN and SVGIG (reference sequence). Trimming left V 5 bases short and J 8 bases short, with 15 bases between.

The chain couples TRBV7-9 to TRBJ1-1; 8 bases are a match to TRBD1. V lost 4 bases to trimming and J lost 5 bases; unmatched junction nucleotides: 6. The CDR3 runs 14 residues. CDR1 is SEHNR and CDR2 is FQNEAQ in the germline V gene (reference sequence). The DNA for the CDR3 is TGTGCCAGCAGCTCCCAGAGACAGGGGACTGAAGCTTTCTTT. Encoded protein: CASSSQRQGTEAFF.

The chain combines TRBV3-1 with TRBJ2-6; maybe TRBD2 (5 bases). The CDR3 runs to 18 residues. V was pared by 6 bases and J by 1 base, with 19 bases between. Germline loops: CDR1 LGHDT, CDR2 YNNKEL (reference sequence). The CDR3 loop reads CASRGPSLPKSGANVLTF. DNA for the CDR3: TGTGCCAGCAGAGGTCCTAGCCTTCCTAAATCTGGGGCCAACGTCCTGACTTTC. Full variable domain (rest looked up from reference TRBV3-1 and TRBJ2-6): DTAVSQTPKYLVTQMGNDKSIKCEQNLGHDTMYWYKQDSKKFLKIMFSYNNKELIINETVPNRFSPKSPDKAHLNLHINSLELGDSAVYFCASRGPSLPKSGANVLTFGAGSRLTVL.

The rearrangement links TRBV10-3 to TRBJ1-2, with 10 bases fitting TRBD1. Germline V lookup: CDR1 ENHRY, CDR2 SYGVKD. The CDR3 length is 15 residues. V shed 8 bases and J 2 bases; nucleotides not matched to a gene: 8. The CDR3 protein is CAIQGTGVNNYGYTF. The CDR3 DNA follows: TGTGCCATCCAGGGGACAGGGGTTAACAACTATGGCTACACCTTC.

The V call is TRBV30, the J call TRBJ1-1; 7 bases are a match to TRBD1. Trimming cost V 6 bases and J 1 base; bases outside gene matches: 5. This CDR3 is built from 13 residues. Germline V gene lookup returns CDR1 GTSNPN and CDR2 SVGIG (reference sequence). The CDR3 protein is CACMGQPNTEAFF. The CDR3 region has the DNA TGTGCCTGTATGGGACAGCCGAACACTGAAGCTTTCTTT.

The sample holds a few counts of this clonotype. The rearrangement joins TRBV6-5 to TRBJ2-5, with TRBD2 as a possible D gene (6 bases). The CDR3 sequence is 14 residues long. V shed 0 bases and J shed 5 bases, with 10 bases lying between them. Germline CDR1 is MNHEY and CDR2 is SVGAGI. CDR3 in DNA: TGTGCCAGCAGTTACTCAGGGAGGTGGGAGACCCAGTACTTC. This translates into CASSYSGRWETQYF.

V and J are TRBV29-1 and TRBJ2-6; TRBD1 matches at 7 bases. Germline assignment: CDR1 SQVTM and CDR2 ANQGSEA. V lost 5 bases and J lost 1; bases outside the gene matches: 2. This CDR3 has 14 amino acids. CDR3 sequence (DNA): TGCAGCGTTCCAGGGGGTTCTGGGGCCAACGTCCTGACTTTC. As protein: CSVPGGSGANVLTF.